This TCR beta chain was obtained from a study of cytomegalovirus exposure and HLA in healthy donors. Study-wide results and limits: Immune exposure was documented only through CMV serostatus. Most of the TCR beta V segments (in an earlier analysis) were productive either about 87% or about 30% of the time.

Per the germline V gene, CDR1 is MGHDK and CDR2 is SYGVNS. The CDR3 covers 12 residues. V was cut by 6 bases and J by 3 bases, with 9 bases left in between. Details on this clone: Its cognate antigen is unknown.

13 Jbeta primers and 60 Vbeta primers were used for the PCR. Assay used: immunoSEQ multiplex PCR; TCRdb lists only in-frame clones, some missing. Seen in this sample are around 53,000 clones; the ten most common clones hold about 12%. V gene TRBV25-1 combines with J gene TRBJ2-7, with D possibly matching TRBD2 (7 bases). The TCR was taken from a woman aged 25 to 45 in good health and CMV-seropositive. Sequenced input: PBMCs. The CDR3 spells CASRGGGYEQYF. The CDR3 DNA is TGTGCCAGCAGGGGAGGGGGCTACGAGCAGTACTTC.